Below, 32 T cell receptor beta chains from the same sample are listed, as sequenced in a study of OX40 agonist ivuxolimab in advanced cancers. The method was immunoSEQ multiplex PCR; TCRdb's version includes in-frame clones alone and lacks a portion of them. Among approximately 60,000 clones, roughly four fifths were seen once, and the ten largest hold less than 1.2%. This specimen was CD4+ or CD8+ T cells sorted from blood, taken in a trial of the OX40 agonist ivuxolimab. The receptors here all came from an adult with an advanced solid tumor such as melanoma, head and neck, liver or kidney cancer.

The chain joins TRBV5-6 to TRBJ2-2; D perhaps matches TRBD1 (6 bases). The CDR3 contains 14 residues. Deletions cut 2 bases from V and 6 bases from J, with 11 bases between. The germline V gene has CDR1 SGHDT and CDR2 YYEEEE. Here the CDR3 DNA reads TGTGCCAGCAGCTTCGGGGACAAGTCCGGGGAGCTGTTTTTT. Protein: CASSFGDKSGELFF. Full variable domain (outside the CDR3, taken from reference TRBV5-6 and TRBJ2-2): DAGVTQSPTHLIKTRGQQVTLRCSPKSGHDTVSWYQQALGQGPQFIFQYYEEEERQRGNFPDRFSGHQFPNYSSELNVNALLLGDSALYLCASSFGDKSGELFFGEGSRLTVL.

The chain employs TRBV18 and TRBJ1-4; 10 bases agree with TRBD1. Germline V gene data show CDR1 as KGHSH and CDR2 as LQKENI. The V and J ends lost 4 bases and 6 bases, in that order; junction bases with no gene match: 2. The CDR3 extends over 14 amino acids. Here the CDR3 reads CASSRQGADEKLFF. The CDR3 region has the DNA TGTGCCAGCTCACGACAGGGGGCGGATGAAAAACTGTTTTTT.

V usage is TRBV6-5 and J usage is TRBJ2-3; D ambiguous. V was shortened by 6 bases and J by 2 bases, with 9 bases between the two germline ends. Germline assignment: CDR1 MNHEY and CDR2 SVGAGI. The CDR3 has 13 residues. CDR3 protein: CASRETDTDTQYF. CDR3 DNA: TGTGCCAGCAGAGAAACAGACACAGATACGCAGTATTTT.

J is TRBJ1-1 and V is TRBV12-5; 7 positions agree with TRBD1. Germline lookup yields CDR1 LGHNT and CDR2 FRNRAP. This CDR3 has 15 amino acids. Germline trimming cut 1 base from V and 10 bases from J; bases unmatched to any gene: 12. The CDR3 loop reads CASGLGTTGAPRAFF. CDR3 in DNA: TGTGCTAGTGGTTTGGGGACAACAGGGGCCCCAAGAGCTTTCTTT.

A single count supports this clone. J is TRBJ2-3 and V is TRBV29-1; TRBD2 might be the D (5 bases). In germline, CDR1 is SQVTM, CDR2 ANQGSEA. This CDR3 has 11 amino acids. V lost 8 bases and J lost 5, with 11 bases in between. CDR3 residues: CSSRSGDTQYF. The DNA of the CDR3 is TGCAGCTCTAGAAGCGGAGATACGCAGTATTTT.

The chain combines TRBV5-6 with TRBJ1-3; TRBD1 aligns across 7 bases. Germline V gene data show CDR1 as SGHDT and CDR2 as YYEEEE. Trimming cost V 7 bases and J 0 bases; bases outside gene matches: 7. This CDR3 contains 15 residues. CDR3 in DNA: TGTGCCAGCCACGGAAGGGGGCTCTCTGGAAACACCATATATTTT. Its protein product is CASHGRGLSGNTIYF.

The chain joins TRBV30 to TRBJ1-5; tentatively, D is TRBD1 (5 bases). Trimming shortened V by 2 bases and J by 6 bases, and 11 bases separated the two germline ends. The CDR3 loop spans 13 amino acids. From germline, CDR1 is GTSNPN and CDR2 SVGIG (reference sequence). Written as DNA, the CDR3 is TGTGCCTGGAGTCGAGGGGCCGGTCAGCCCCAGCATTTT. Amino acids: CAWSRGAGQPQHF.

The V call is TRBV19, the J call TRBJ2-2; D unresolved. V was cut by 3 bases and J by 3 bases, with 8 bases left in between. Per the germline V gene, CDR1 is LNHDA and CDR2 is SQIVND (reference sequence). The CDR3 consists of 14 residues. For the CDR3, the DNA is TGTGCCAGTAGTATTGAAAGCTACACCGGGGAGCTGTTTTTT. Protein sequence: CASSIESYTGELFF.

J is TRBJ1-4 and V is TRBV12-5; no clear D. V gave up 3 bases and J gave up 5 bases, with 1 base separating them. The CDR3 loop spans 11 amino acids. CDR1 is LGHNT and CDR2 is FRNRAP in the germline V gene. The CDR3 loop reads CASGLNEKLFF. Here the CDR3 DNA reads TGTGCTAGTGGTTTAAATGAAAAACTGTTTTTT.

The rearrangement links TRBV2 to TRBJ2-3; D ambiguous. CDR1 and CDR2 (germline): SNHLY, FYNNEI. CDR3 size: 15 residues. The V end lost 4 bases, the J end lost 2 bases, and 13 bases lay between the germline ends. The CDR3 here is CASSVTRPDTDTQYF. In DNA form, the CDR3 reads TGTGCCAGCAGTGTGACCCGCCCGGACACAGATACGCAGTATTTT.

The chain recombines TRBV11-3 with TRBJ2-1; the D gene could be TRBD1 or TRBD2 (6 bases each). The CDR3 covers 15 residues. Trimming shortened V by 1 base and J by 5 bases, and 12 bases separated the two germline ends. CDR1 is SGHNT and CDR2 is YENEEA in the germline V gene. The CDR3 nucleotides read TGTGCCAGCAGCTTAGTAGGGGGGCACGACAATGAGCAGTTCTTC. As protein: CASSLVGGHDNEQFF.

The rearrangement links TRBV12-5 to TRBJ1-2; 8 positions match TRBD1. Germline V gene lookup returns CDR1 LGHNT and CDR2 FRNRAP. The CDR3 sequence is 16 residues long. The V and J ends lost 1 base and 5 bases, in that order; junction bases with no gene match: 9. Written as DNA, the CDR3 is TGTGCTAGTGGTTTGGCTAAATTACAGGGGGTATATGGCTACACCTTC. Protein: CASGLAKLQGVYGYTF.

This chain connects TRBV18 to TRBJ1-2; D remains ambiguous. The CDR3 sequence is 13 residues long. V gave up 2 bases and J gave up 6 bases, with 10 bases separating them. CDR1 is KGHSH, CDR2 LQKENI, per germline. The CDR3 DNA sequence: TGTGCCAGCTCACCATCCATTACCGATGGCTACACCTTC. As protein: CASSPSITDGYTF.

The CDR3 DNA follows: TGTGCCAGCAGCTTGCGGGAGCAGGGGGCTGGTGAGCAGTTCTTC. This sequence encodes CASSLREQGAGEQFF. The chain carries TRBV5-5 and TRBJ2-1, with 8 bases lining up with TRBD1. V dropped 1 base and J dropped 9; count of bases not matched to a gene: 9. Germline V gene data show CDR1 as SGHKS and CDR2 as YYEKEE (reference sequence). The CDR3 is 15 residues long.

This chain uses TRBV7-9 with TRBJ1-1; possible D gene TRBD1, 5 bases. Germline V gene sequence: CDR1 SEHNR, CDR2 FQNEAQ (reference sequence). This CDR3 is 15 amino acids long. V dropped 5 bases and J dropped 0 bases, with 13 bases sitting between them. CDR3 sequence: CASSPRQTMNTEAFF. CDR3 nucleotides: TGTGCCAGCAGCCCCCGACAGACGATGAACACTGAAGCTTTCTTT. Filled out from reference TRBV7-9 and TRBJ1-1, the complete variable domain reads DTGVSQNPRHKITKRGQNVTFRCDPISEHNRLYWYRQTLGQGPEFLTYFQNEAQLEKSRLLSDRFSAERPKGSFSTLEIQRTEQGDSAMYLCASSPRQTMNTEAFFGQGTRLTVV.

This chain links TRBV5-4 with TRBJ2-2; the match to TRBD2 covers 11 bases. This CDR3 comprises 17 residues. Germline CDR1 reads SGHNT; CDR2 reads YYREEE (reference sequence). V was pared by 4 bases and J by 2 bases, with 7 bases of the junction left unmatched. The CDR3 protein is CASSGGTSGLNTGELFF. In nucleotides, the CDR3 is TGTGCCAGCAGCGGCGGGACTAGCGGACTAAACACCGGGGAGCTGTTTTTT.

V is TRBV19 and J is TRBJ2-7; D might be TRBD2 (6 bases). CDR1 is LNHDA, CDR2 SQIVND, per germline (reference sequence). V lost 1 base and J lost 6, with 13 bases in between. CDR3 length equals 14 residues. The CDR3 region has the DNA TGTGCCAGTAGTATAGGGGTGGGGGGTTTCGAGCAGTACTTC. Residues: CASSIGVGGFEQYF. Together with reference TRBV19 and TRBJ2-7, the CDR3 gives the full variable domain: DGGITQSPKYLFRKEGQNVTLSCEQNLNHDAMYWYRQDPGQGLRLIYYSQIVNDFQKGDIAEGYSVSREKKESFPLTVTSAQKNPTAFYLCASSIGVGGFEQYFGPGTRLTVT.

This clone came up once. The gene calls are TRBV19 and TRBJ2-4; 9 nucleotides line up with TRBD2. This CDR3 is 16 amino acids long. CDR1 and CDR2 (germline): LNHDA, SQIVND (reference sequence). V lost 6 bases, J lost 6 bases, and 12 bases stayed unmatched. CDR3: CASSGASGVQRNIQYF. The CDR3, as DNA: TGTGCCAGTAGCGGAGCTAGCGGGGTTCAAAGAAACATTCAGTACTTC.

The chain uses TRBV19 and TRBJ1-1; no firm D call. The CDR3 has 15 amino acids. Germline values: CDR1 LNHDA, CDR2 SQIVND (reference sequence). V lost 1 base and J lost 0, with 9 bases in between. CDR3 loop: CASSIVGQMNTEAFF. Written as DNA, the CDR3 is TGTGCCAGTAGTATAGTCGGGCAGATGAACACTGAAGCTTTCTTT.

The chain employs TRBV5-5 and TRBJ1-6; D unresolved. Per germline, CDR1 SGHKS and CDR2 YYEKEE (reference sequence). The CDR3 length is 14 residues. V was shortened by 4 bases and J by 3 bases, with 8 bases between the two germline ends. CDR3 in amino acids: CASSLSGYNSPLHF. The CDR3 DNA is TGTGCCAGCAGCCTGTCCGGCTATAATTCACCCCTCCACTTT.

A single count supports this clone. The chain couples TRBV7-2 to TRBJ1-1; no reliable D call. The ends were cut back, 3 bases at V and 1 base at J, with 9 bases in the middle. The CDR3 runs 14 residues. Germline V gene lookup returns CDR1 SGHTA and CDR2 FQGNSA. The CDR3 DNA sequence: TGTGCCAGCAGCTTGAGTCGGGCGAACACTGAAGCTTTCTTT. As protein: CASSLSRANTEAFF.

A remark on this clone: Just one base apart from a much larger clone, this may be a read error. Other DNA sequences in the same sample also yield this CDR3. The chain carries TRBV5-5 and TRBJ1-1; 7 nucleotides match TRBD1. Germline trimming cut 0 bases from V and 1 base from J; bases unmatched to any gene: 3. Germline V gene sequence: CDR1 SGHKS, CDR2 YYEKEE (reference sequence). The CDR3 totals 15 residues. In nucleotides, the CDR3 is TGTGCCAGCAGCTTGGGGGGACAGACGAACACTGAAGCTTTCTTT. Translation gives CASSLGGQTNTEAFF.

The gene calls are TRBV29-1 and TRBJ1-1, with unresolved D. This CDR3 spans 13 amino acids. V gave up 4 bases and J gave up 5 bases, with 14 bases separating them. CDR1 and CDR2 from the germline V gene are SQVTM and ANQGSEA. CDR3 sequence reads: CSVGYGVGTEAFF. The CDR3 region has the DNA TGCAGCGTTGGATACGGGGTAGGAACTGAAGCTTTCTTT.

The genes are TRBV6-1 and TRBJ2-6; D is undetermined. This CDR3 has 13 residues. Trimming left V 6 bases short and J 0 bases short, with 3 bases between. From germline, CDR1 is MNHNS and CDR2 SASEGT. The CDR3 region is CASRGSGANVLTF. The CDR3 DNA sequence: TGTGCCAGCAGGGGCTCTGGGGCCAACGTCCTGACTTTC.

The chain couples TRBV19 to TRBJ2-3; a possible D gene is TRBD2 (5 bases). Per the germline V gene, CDR1 is LNHDA and CDR2 is SQIVND (reference sequence). Trimming pared 3 bases from V and 4 bases from J, leaving 11 bases between. The CDR3 is 14 residues long. In nucleotides, the CDR3 is TGTGCCAGTAGTATTGACGTTAGCGCAGATACGCAGTATTTT. This sequence encodes CASSIDVSADTQYF.

This clone was observed a few times. The identical CDR3 is also encoded by other nucleotide sequences in the sample. The CDR3 DNA reads as TGTGCCAGCAGTCTAGACGGGGGAGGAGAAAAACTGTTTTTT. It codes for CASSLDGGGEKLFF. The J gene is TRBJ1-4, the V gene TRBV6-1; maybe TRBD1 (5 bases). The CDR3 contains 14 residues. Germline V lookup: CDR1 MNHNS, CDR2 SASEGT. V was trimmed by 5 bases and J by 8 bases, leaving 15 bases between them.

The V and J genes are TRBV7-8 and TRBJ2-2; tentatively, D is TRBD1 or TRBD2 (6 bases each). CDR1 and CDR2 (germline): SGHVS, FQNEAQ. The CDR3 is 13 residues long. CDR3 in DNA: TGTGCGAAGGGGGGCTCGGGCACCGGGGAGCTGTTTTTT. Amino acid sequence: CAKGGSGTGELFF.

V is TRBV5-4 and J is TRBJ2-2; TRBD2 matches 7 bases. CDR1 and CDR2 from the germline V gene are SGHNT and YYREEE (reference sequence). J was trimmed by 9 bases and V by 4 bases; bases with no gene match: 15. The CDR3 sequence is 16 residues long. The CDR3 nucleotides read TGTGCCAGCAGCCGCCCCGGACTAGACCTTGTCAGGGAGCTGTTTTTT. Protein: CASSRPGLDLVRELFF.

V usage is TRBV29-1 and J usage is TRBJ2-7; possibly TRBD1 for D (6 bases). Germline lookup yields CDR1 SQVTM and CDR2 ANQGSEA. The CDR3 is made up of 12 amino acids. Deletions cut 2 bases from V and 6 bases from J, with 11 bases between. The CDR3: CSVEWQGSEQYF. As DNA, the CDR3 is TGCAGCGTTGAATGGCAGGGGTCCGAGCAGTACTTC.

The rearrangement links TRBV2 to TRBJ2-1; TRBD1 matches 8 bases. This CDR3 region has 19 residues. Germline V gene data show CDR1 as SNHLY and CDR2 as FYNNEI. The ends lost 5 bases at V and 0 bases at J; junction bases unmatched: 15. The CDR3 DNA is TGTGCCAGCAGTTCCCCCGGGACAGGCGTCTTGAGCTCCTACAATGAGCAGTTCTTC. It encodes CASSSPGTGVLSSYNEQFF.

The CDR3 region has the DNA TGTGCCAGTACCCCAAACAGGAATTCACCCCTCCACTTT. It specifies CASTPNRNSPLHF. The V and J genes are TRBV19 and TRBJ1-6; weak D call: TRBD1 (5 bases). Trimming cost V 7 bases and J 7 bases, with 11 bases left between them. Germline CDR1 reads LNHDA; CDR2 reads SQIVND (reference sequence). This CDR3 has 13 amino acids.

CDR3 amino acids: CASSDPTRVEETQYF. The CDR3 DNA is TGTGCCAGCAGTGACCCAACTAGGGTTGAGGAGACCCAGTACTTC. V gene TRBV6-1 combines with J gene TRBJ2-5; tentative D call: TRBD2 (5 bases). This CDR3 region has 15 residues. Per the germline V gene, CDR1 is MNHNS and CDR2 is SASEGT. Trimming took 3 bases from V and 5 from J, leaving 16 bases between them.